This TCR beta chain stems from a study of blood T cell repertoires in COVID-19. As for the study in general: Samples of COVID-19 (acute and convalescent) were obtained from the United States, Italy and Spain. Sample material is recorded as cDNA or gDNA derived from T cells, B-cell-depleted T cells, or PBMCs.

Methods used by the authors: Amplification from reference gene primers served as the basis for estimated nucleated cell counts. Some clones are missing from TCRdb's copy, which holds only in-frame ones; the method was immunoSEQ multiplex PCR. The V and J calls and clone size are taken from that table; D and trimming were inferred from the DNA. Here the sample spans 300,000 to 350,000 clones, roughly 90% being singletons. With 2 bases removed from V and 13 bases from J, the gap between germline ends came to 15 bases. Germline V gene data show CDR1 as MRHNA and CDR2 as SNTAGT. The CDR3 extends over 13 amino acids.

This rearrangement joins TRBV6-4 to TRBJ2-1, with D possibly matching TRBD2 (5 bases). The receptor was isolated from a young man with active or convalescent COVID-19. Input material: peripheral blood. CDR3 sequence (DNA): TGTGCCAGCAGTGACGTTTCCGGTCGGGAACAGTTCTTC. It is translated as CASSDVSGREQFF.